This T cell receptor beta chain was captured in a study of blood T cell repertoires in COVID-19. Study at large: The United States, Italy and Spain supplied acute and convalescent COVID-19 samples. PBMCs, B-cell-depleted T cells, or T cells were the source of the cDNA or gDNA that made up the material.

The CDR3 loop spans 15 amino acids. Study processing details: Cell counts per sample came from amplifying reference gene primers. Here immunoSEQ multiplex PCR was the method, and the copy in TCRdb shows in-frame clones only, minus some. That table gives V, J and clone size, and the DNA gave D and trimming. Of fewer than 70,000 clones listed, 75% to 90% are singletons. The TCR sequence derives from a man aged 50 or older with acute or convalescent COVID-19. The rearrangement uses TRBV21-1 and TRBJ2-2; the table's D call, TRBD2, has no DNA check behind it. TRBV21-1 is listed as a pseudogene. The sequencing sample was made of peripheral blood. The DNA for the CDR3 is TGTGCCAGCAGGAGGGAACCTACTCACACCGGGGAGCTGTTTTTT. It encodes CASRREPTHTGELFF.